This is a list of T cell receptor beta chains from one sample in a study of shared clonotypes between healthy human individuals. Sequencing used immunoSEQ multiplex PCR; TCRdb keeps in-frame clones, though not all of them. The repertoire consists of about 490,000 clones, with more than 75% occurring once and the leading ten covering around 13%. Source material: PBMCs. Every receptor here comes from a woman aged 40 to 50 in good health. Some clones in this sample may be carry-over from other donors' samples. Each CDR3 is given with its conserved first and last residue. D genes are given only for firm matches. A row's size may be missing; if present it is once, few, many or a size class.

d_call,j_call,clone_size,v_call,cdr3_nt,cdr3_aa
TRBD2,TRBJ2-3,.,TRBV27,TGTGCCAGCAGCCGGGAGGGCCAGGGCACAGATACGCAGTATTTT,CASSREGQGTDTQYF
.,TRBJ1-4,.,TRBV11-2,TGTGCCAGCAGCTTAGGTTTTCCGAATGAAAAACTGTTTTTT,CASSLGFPNEKLFF
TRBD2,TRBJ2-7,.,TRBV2,TGTGCCAGCAGCGAACGGACTAGCGGGCAGAGCGAGCAGTACTTC,CASSERTSGQSEQYF
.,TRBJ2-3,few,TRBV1,TGCACCAGCAGCCTCGGTGTGGTTAGGACAGATACGCAGTATTTT,CTSSLGVVRTDTQYF
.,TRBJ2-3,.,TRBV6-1,TGTGCCAGCAGCCCTTGGGGAGTGGGGACAGATACGCAGTATTTT,CASSPWGVGTDTQYF
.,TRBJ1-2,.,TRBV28,TGTGCCAGCAGACAGACGGCCACCCGGTCTGGCTACACCTTC,CASRQTATRSGYTF
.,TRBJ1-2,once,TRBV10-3,TGTGCCATCAGTGGGGGTTTGTCTGTCTATGGCTACACCTTC,CAISGGLSVYGYTF
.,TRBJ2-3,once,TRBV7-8,TGTGCCAGCAGTCCGACCTCGCGGCGCGGCACAGATACGCAGTATTTT,CASSPTSRRGTDTQYF
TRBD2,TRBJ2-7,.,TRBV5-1,TGCGCCAGCAGCTATAGCGGGAGATACGAGCAGTACTTC,CASSYSGRYEQYF
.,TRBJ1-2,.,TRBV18,TGTGCCAGCTCACCTGTTACAGGGCCTAACTATGGCTACACCTTC,CASSPVTGPNYGYTF
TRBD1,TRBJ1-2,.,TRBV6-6,TGTGCCAGCACCGAAGACCAGGGGGGAGGCTACACCTTC,CASTEDQGGGYTF
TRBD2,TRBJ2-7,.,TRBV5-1,TGCGCCAGCAGCTCTACTAGCGAAGCCTACGAGCAGTACTTC,CASSSTSEAYEQYF
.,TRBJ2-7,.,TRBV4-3,TGCGCCAGCAGCCAAGATAGGATCTCCTACGAGCAGTACTTC,CASSQDRISYEQYF
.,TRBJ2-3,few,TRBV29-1,TGCAGCGTTGGTTGGCAGGTACGGACAGATACGCAGTATTTT,CSVGWQVRTDTQYF
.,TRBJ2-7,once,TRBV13,TGTGCCAGCAGCTTAGGAGTCACTAGCTACGAGCAGTACTTC,CASSLGVTSYEQYF
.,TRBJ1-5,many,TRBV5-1,TGCGCCAGCAGCTTGGGGGGGGCGTGGCAGCCCCAGCATTTT,CASSLGGAWQPQHF
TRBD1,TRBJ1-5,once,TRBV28,TGTGCCAGCAGTCCGGACAGGGGGCGGAGGCAGCCCCAGCATTTT,CASSPDRGRRQPQHF
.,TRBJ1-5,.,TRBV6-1,TGTGCCAGCAGTGGCCTGGGGCCCCAGCATTTT,CASSGLGPQHF
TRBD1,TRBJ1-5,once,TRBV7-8,TGTGCCAGCAGCTTCGGGACAGGTCAGCCCCAGCATTTT,CASSFGTGQPQHF
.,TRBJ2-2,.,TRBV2,TGTGCCAGCACCCCGGGGGACACTCACACCGGGGAGCTGTTTTTT,CASTPGDTHTGELFF
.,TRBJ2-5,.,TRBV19,TGTGCCAGTAGTATCCCCGCCAACCAAGAGACCCAGTACTTC,CASSIPANQETQYF
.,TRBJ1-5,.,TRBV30,TGTGCCTGGAGTCAGGACAGTAGCAATCAGACCCAGCATTTT,CAWSQDSSNQTQHF
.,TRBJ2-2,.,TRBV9,TGTGCCAGCAGCCCCGGGTCTATAAACACCGGGGAGCTGTTTTTT,CASSPGSINTGELFF
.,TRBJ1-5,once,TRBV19,TGTGCCAGTAGTATAGATTTAGGGCCCCAGCATTTT,CASSIDLGPQHF
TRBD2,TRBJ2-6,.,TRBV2,TGTGCCAGCGGAAGACTAGCGCCGAGCTCTGGGGCCAACGTCCTGACTTTC,CASGRLAPSSGANVLTF
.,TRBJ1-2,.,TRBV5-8,TGTGCCAGCAGCTTCCAACGGGCTAACTATGGCTACACCTTC,CASSFQRANYGYTF
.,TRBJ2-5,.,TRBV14,TGTGCCAGCAGCCCCCGGGACATCCAAGAGACCCAGTACTTC,CASSPRDIQETQYF
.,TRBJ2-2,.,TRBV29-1,TGCAGCGTTAGTGGGACACCTAACACCGGGGAGCTGTTTTTT,CSVSGTPNTGELFF
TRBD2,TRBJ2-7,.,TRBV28,TGTGCCAGCAGTTTGGACGGGAGGGCCGCCTACGAGCAGTACTTC,CASSLDGRAAYEQYF
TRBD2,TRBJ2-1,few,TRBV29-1,TGCAGCGGCAGCCCTCTAGCGGGATCCTACAATGAGCAGTTCTTC,CSGSPLAGSYNEQFF
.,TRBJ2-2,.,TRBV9,TGTGCCAGCAGTCTCTCCCCCCGGGCCGTGACCGGGGAGCTGTTTTTT,CASSLSPRAVTGELFF